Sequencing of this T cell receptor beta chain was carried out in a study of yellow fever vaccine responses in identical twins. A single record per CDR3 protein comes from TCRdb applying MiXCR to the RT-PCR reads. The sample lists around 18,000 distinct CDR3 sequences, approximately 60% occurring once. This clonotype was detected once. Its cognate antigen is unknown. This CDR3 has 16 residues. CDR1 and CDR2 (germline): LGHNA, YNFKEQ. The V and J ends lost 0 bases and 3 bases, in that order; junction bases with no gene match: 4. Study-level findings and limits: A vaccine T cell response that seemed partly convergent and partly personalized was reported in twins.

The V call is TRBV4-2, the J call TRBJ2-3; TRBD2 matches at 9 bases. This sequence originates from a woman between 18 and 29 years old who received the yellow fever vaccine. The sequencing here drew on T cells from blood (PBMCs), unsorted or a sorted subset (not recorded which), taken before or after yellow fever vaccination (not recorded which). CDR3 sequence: CASSQDQAGGTDTQYF. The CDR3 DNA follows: TGTGCCAGCAGCCAAGATCAAGCGGGGGGTACAGATACGCAGTATTTT.